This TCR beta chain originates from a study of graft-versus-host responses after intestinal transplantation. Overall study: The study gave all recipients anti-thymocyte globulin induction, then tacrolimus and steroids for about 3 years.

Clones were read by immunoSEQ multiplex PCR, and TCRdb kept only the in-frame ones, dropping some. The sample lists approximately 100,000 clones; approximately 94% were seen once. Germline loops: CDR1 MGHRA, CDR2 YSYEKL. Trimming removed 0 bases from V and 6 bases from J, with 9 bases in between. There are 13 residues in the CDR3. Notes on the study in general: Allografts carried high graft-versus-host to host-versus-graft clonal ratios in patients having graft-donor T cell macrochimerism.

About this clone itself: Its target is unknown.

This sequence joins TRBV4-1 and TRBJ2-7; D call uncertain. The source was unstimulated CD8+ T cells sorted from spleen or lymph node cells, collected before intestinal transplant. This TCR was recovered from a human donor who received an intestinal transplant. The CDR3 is CASSQEGIGEQYF. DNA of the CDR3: TGCGCCAGCAGCCAAGAGGGGATCGGCGAGCAGTACTTC.